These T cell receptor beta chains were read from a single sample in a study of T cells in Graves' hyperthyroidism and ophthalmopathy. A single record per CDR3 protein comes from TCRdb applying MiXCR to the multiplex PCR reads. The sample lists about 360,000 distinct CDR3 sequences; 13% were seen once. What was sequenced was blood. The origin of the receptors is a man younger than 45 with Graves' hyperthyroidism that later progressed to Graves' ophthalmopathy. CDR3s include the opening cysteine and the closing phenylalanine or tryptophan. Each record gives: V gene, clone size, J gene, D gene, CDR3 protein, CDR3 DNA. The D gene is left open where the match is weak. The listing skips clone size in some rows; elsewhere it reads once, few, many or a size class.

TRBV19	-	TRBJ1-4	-	CASKVPGWDEKLFF	TGTGCCAGTAAAGTCCCAGGGTGGGATGAAAAACTGTTTTTT
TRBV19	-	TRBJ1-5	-	CASSIGWRSTPQHF	TGTGCCAGTAGTATTGGGTGGCGGTCAACGCCCCAGCATTTT
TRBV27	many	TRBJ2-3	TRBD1	CASSPYRGSTDTQYF	TGTGCCAGCAGCCCATACAGGGGTAGCACAGATACGCAGTATTTT
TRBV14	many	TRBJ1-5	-	CASSQVGTNQPQHF	TGTGCCAGCAGCCAAGTAGGGACGAATCAGCCCCAGCATTTT
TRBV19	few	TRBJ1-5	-	CASSEYSSNQPQHF	TGTGCCAGTAGCGAGTACTCTAGCAATCAGCCCCAGCATTTT
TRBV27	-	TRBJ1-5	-	CASKAQGNQPQHF	TGTGCCAGCAAGGCCCAGGGCAATCAGCCCCAGCATTTT
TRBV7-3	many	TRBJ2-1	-	CASSSWGANEQFF	TGTGCCAGCAGCTCCTGGGGGGCCAATGAGCAGTTCTTC
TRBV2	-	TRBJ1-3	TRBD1	CASRAGTGVGNTIYF	TGTGCCAGCAGGGCCGGGACAGGGGTTGGAAACACCATATATTTT
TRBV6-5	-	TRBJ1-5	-	CASSYLGGQPQHF	TGTGCCAGCAGTTACTTAGGGGGACAGCCCCAGCATTTT
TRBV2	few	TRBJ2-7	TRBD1	CASSDDRAAHEQYF	TGTGCCAGCAGCGATGACAGGGCCGCACACGAGCAGTACTTC
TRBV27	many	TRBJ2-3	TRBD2	CASSLTSGGGGDTQYF	TGTGCCAGCAGCCTGACTAGCGGGGGAGGCGGGGATACGCAGTATTTT
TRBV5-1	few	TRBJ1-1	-	CASSSGITEAFF	TGCGCCAGCAGCTCAGGGATCACTGAAGCTTTCTTT
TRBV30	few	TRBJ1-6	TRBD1	CAWSRQTGQGNSPLHF	TGTGCCTGGAGTAGACAGACAGGGCAAGGGAATTCACCCCTCCACTTT
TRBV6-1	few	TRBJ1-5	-	CASSPSASDNQPQHF	TGTGCCAGCAGCCCCTCGGCGTCCGACAATCAGCCCCAGCATTTT
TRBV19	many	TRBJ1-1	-	CASSIGMSDTEAFF	TGTGCCAGTAGTATAGGGATGTCGGACACTGAAGCTTTCTTT
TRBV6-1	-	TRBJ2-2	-	CASSEGLGTGELFF	TGTGCCAGCAGTGAAGGGTTGGGAACCGGGGAGCTGTTTTTT
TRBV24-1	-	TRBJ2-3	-	CATRTRQTDRTDTRYF	TGTGCCACCAGGACGAGGCAGACCGATCGCACAGATACGCGGTATTTT
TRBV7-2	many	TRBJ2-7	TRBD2	CASSFGGLTYEQYF	TGTGCCAGCAGCTTCGGGGGACTAACCTACGAGCAGTACTTC
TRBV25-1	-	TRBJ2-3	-	CASNLPGTDTQYF	TGTGCCAGCAATCTACCAGGCACAGATACGCAGTATTTT
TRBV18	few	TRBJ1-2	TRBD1	CASSSDREYGYTF	TGTGCCAGCTCATCAGACAGGGAATATGGCTACACCTTC
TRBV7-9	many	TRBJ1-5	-	CASSLGGYYQPQHF	TGTGCCAGCAGTTTAGGGGGATACTATCAGCCCCAGCATTTT
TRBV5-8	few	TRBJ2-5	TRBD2	CASSSGLAGVETQYF	TGTGCCAGCAGCTCCGGACTAGCGGGGGTTGAGACCCAGTACTTC
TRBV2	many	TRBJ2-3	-	CASSLSGPSTDTQYF	TGTGCCAGCAGCCTTAGCGGTCCTAGCACAGATACGCAGTATTTT
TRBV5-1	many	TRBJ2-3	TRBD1	CASSGTEHTDTQYF	TGCGCCAGCAGCGGGACAGAACACACAGATACGCAGTATTTT
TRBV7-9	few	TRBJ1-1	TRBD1	CASSLVDRDREEAFF	TGTGCCAGCAGCTTGGTGGACAGGGATCGCGAAGAAGCTTTCTTT
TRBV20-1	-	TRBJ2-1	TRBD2	CSARAPLAGNEQFF	TGCAGTGCTAGAGCCCCACTAGCGGGGAATGAGCAGTTCTTC
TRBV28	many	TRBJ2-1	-	CASSSGQNYNEQFF	TGTGCCAGCAGTTCCGGACAGAACTACAATGAGCAGTTCTTC
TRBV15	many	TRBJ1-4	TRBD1	CATSRDPGTANEKLFF	TGTGCCACCAGCAGAGATCCGGGGACAGCTAATGAAAAACTGTTTTTT
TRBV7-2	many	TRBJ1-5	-	CASSLGGTARQPQHF	TGTGCCAGCAGCTTAGGCGGGACGGCTCGCCAGCCCCAGCATTTT
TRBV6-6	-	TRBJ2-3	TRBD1	CASSYRGQGGPDTQYF	TGTGCCAGCAGTTACAGAGGACAGGGCGGTCCAGATACGCAGTATTTT
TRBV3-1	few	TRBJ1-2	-	CASSLRAPDGYTF	TGTGCCAGCAGCCTAAGAGCGCCAGATGGCTACACCTTC
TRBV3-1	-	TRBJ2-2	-	CASSQEGVKNTGELFF	TGTGCCAGCAGCCAAGAGGGTGTTAAGAACACCGGGGAGCTGTTTTTT
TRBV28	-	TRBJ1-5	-	CASSPMGNSNQPQHF	TGTGCCAGCAGTCCGATGGGGAATAGCAATCAGCCCCAGCATTTT
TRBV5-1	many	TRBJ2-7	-	CASSHDRRAYEQYF	TGCGCCAGCAGCCACGACAGGAGAGCATACGAGCAGTACTTC
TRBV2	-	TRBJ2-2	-	CASRLRVTNTGELFF	TGTGCCAGCAGGCTCAGGGTGACGAACACCGGGGAGCTGTTTTTT
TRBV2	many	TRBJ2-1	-	CASIGTPSYNEQFF	TGTGCCAGCATCGGGACACCGTCCTACAATGAGCAGTTCTTC
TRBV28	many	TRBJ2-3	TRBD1	CASTTGVGDTQYF	TGTGCCAGCACGACAGGGGTTGGAGATACGCAGTATTTT
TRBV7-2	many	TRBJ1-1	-	CASSNPGRNTEAFF	TGTGCCAGCAGCAACCCTGGAAGGAACACTGAAGCTTTCTTT
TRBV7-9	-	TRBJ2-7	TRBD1	CASSITGDLGEQYF	TGTGCCAGCAGCATAACAGGGGATCTGGGCGAGCAGTACTTC
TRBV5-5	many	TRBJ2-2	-	CASSLIGASLANTGELFF	TGTGCCAGCAGCTTAATAGGGGCCAGCCTTGCGAACACCGGGGAGCTGTTTTTT
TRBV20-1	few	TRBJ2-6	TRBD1	CSATGTGALSGANVLTF	TGCAGTGCCACTGGGACAGGGGCCCTCTCTGGGGCCAACGTCCTGACTTTC
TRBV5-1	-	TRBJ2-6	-	CASSSPASGANVLTF	TGCGCCAGCTCTTCTCCGGCCTCTGGGGCCAACGTCCTGACTTTC
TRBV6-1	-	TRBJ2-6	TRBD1	CASSLVGTGGLSGANVLTF	TGTGCCAGCAGTTTAGTAGGGACAGGGGGACTCTCTGGGGCCAACGTCCTGACTTTC
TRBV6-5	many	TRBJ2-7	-	CASSYLTNSYEQYF	TGTGCCAGCAGTTACCTTACCAACTCCTACGAGCAGTACTTC
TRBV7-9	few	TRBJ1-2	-	CASSFQGEHSYTF	TGTGCCAGCAGCTTTCAAGGGGAGCATAGCTACACCTTC
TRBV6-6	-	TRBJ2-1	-	CASSYSSYPGGELNEQFF	TGTGCCAGCAGTTACTCGTCTTACCCAGGGGGGGAACTAAATGAGCAGTTCTTC
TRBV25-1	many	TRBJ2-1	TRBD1	CASVQGARDEQFF	TGTGCCAGCGTACAGGGGGCGAGGGATGAGCAGTTCTTC
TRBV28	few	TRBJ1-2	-	CAGTTRGVGRGYGYTF	TGTGCCGGCACTACTCGCGGTGTCGGGCGGGGCTATGGCTACACCTTC
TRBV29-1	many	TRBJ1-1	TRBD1	CSAMGQGGTEAFF	TGCAGCGCCATGGGACAGGGTGGCACTGAAGCTTTCTTT
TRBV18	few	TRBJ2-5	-	CASSPPDGTQYF	TGTGCCAGCTCACCACCGGACGGGACCCAGTACTTC
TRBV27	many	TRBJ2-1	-	CASSFRATSYNEQFF	TGTGCCAGCAGTTTTAGGGCAACCTCCTACAATGAGCAGTTCTTC
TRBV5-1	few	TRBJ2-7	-	CASSFGEGYEQYF	TGCGCCAGCAGCTTTGGGGAAGGATACGAGCAGTACTTC